This TCR beta chain appears in the sequencing data of a study of cytomegalovirus exposure and HLA in healthy donors. The PCR employed 60 Vbeta primers together with 13 Jbeta primers. The data were produced by immunoSEQ multiplex PCR, yet TCRdb's version contains in-frame clones alone and is incomplete. The sample shows 65,000 to 85,000 clones, 9.5% to 13% of them seen only once. Germline CDR1 is SGHNT and CDR2 is YENEEA. J gave up 5 bases and V 2 bases, and 5 bases lay outside the gene matches. CDR3 size: 15 residues. This clone was observed a few times. Sequenced sample: PBMCs. The source of this sequence is a man aged 55 to 69 in good health and CMV-seropositive. V is TRBV11-3 and J is TRBJ2-5; 10 nucleotides line up with TRBD1. CDR3 amino acids: CASSLLGTGDETQYF. The CDR3 DNA reads as TGTGCCAGCAGCTTACTTGGGACAGGGGATGAGACCCAGTACTTC.